This T cell receptor beta chain was profiled in a study of cytomegalovirus exposure and HLA in healthy donors. The CDR3 sequence is 14 residues long. From germline, CDR1 is SGHAT and CDR2 FQNNGV. The V gene end was trimmed by 4 bases and the J gene end by 8 bases; junction bases not matched to a gene: 9. With 60 Vbeta and 13 Jbeta primers, the PCR was carried out. The assay was immunoSEQ multiplex PCR, and TCRdb's table has in-frame clones only and misses some. The table lists 80,000 or so clones. J is TRBJ1-2 and V is TRBV11-2; 8 bases agree with TRBD1. Sequencing was carried out using PBMCs. This TCR came from a woman aged 25 to 39 in good health and CMV-seronegative. CDR3 region: CASSSPTGAGGYTF. CDR3 coding DNA: TGTGCCAGCAGCTCCCCGACAGGGGCAGGGGGCTACACCTTC.